The rows below give T cell receptor beta chains drawn from one sample of a study of blood T cell repertoires in COVID-19. TCRdb's table, derived via immunoSEQ multiplex PCR, lists solely in-frame clones and lacks some. The sample includes just over 95,000 clones, 80% to 90% of them seen just once. The sequenced sample consisted of peripheral blood. These receptors were collected from a human donor in a cohort sampled during active COVID-19. Each CDR3 is given with its conserved first and last residue. Each record gives: CDR3 protein, CDR3 DNA, clone size, V gene, D gene, J gene. The D gene is left open where the match is weak. Expanded clones get a size class; other rows say once, few or many, or leave the size out.

CDR3aa: CASSDGTDVYEQYF; CDR3nt: TGCGCCAGCAGCGACGGGACAGATGTCTACGAGCAGTACTTC; abundance: -; v_gene: TRBV5-1; d_gene: TRBD1; j_gene: TRBJ2-7
CDR3aa: CASRSTADSYNEQFF; CDR3nt: TGTGCCAGCAGATCAACAGCCGACTCCTACAATGAGCAGTTCTTC; abundance: -; v_gene: TRBV5-4; d_gene: -; j_gene: TRBJ2-1
CDR3aa: CSVEDGGGFEQFF; CDR3nt: TGCAGCGTTGAAGATGGCGGGGGCTTCGAGCAGTTCTTC; abundance: -; v_gene: TRBV29-1; d_gene: -; j_gene: TRBJ2-1
CDR3aa: CASSEGVNSEKLFF; CDR3nt: TGCGCCAGCAGCGAGGGGGTCAATTCGGAAAAACTGTTTTTT; abundance: -; v_gene: TRBV5-1; d_gene: -; j_gene: TRBJ1-4
CDR3aa: CASSSPAGANEKLFF; CDR3nt: TGTGCCAGCAGCTCCCCGGCAGGCGCTAATGAAAAACTGTTTTTT; abundance: -; v_gene: TRBV7-9; d_gene: -; j_gene: TRBJ1-4
CDR3aa: CASSSGTGNNQPQHF; CDR3nt: TGTGCCAGCAGCAGCGGGACAGGTAACAATCAGCCCCAGCATTTT; abundance: -; v_gene: TRBV11-2; d_gene: TRBD1; j_gene: TRBJ1-5
CDR3aa: CSGAGTEDYGYTF; CDR3nt: TGCAGCGGTGCGGGGACAGAGGACTATGGCTACACCTTC; abundance: few; v_gene: TRBV29-1; d_gene: TRBD1; j_gene: TRBJ1-2
CDR3aa: CASSMAGLAGVDTQYF; CDR3nt: TGCGCCAGCAGCATGGCGGGACTAGCGGGGGTGGATACGCAGTATTTT; abundance: once; v_gene: TRBV5-1; d_gene: TRBD2; j_gene: TRBJ2-3
CDR3aa: CASSLLSSQTQYF; CDR3nt: TGTGCCAGCAGCTTACTTAGCTCGCAGACCCAGTACTTC; abundance: -; v_gene: TRBV6-2/TRBV6-3; d_gene: -; j_gene: TRBJ2-5
CDR3aa: CASRIPDSQNTEAFF; CDR3nt: TGTGCCAGCAGAATCCCGGACAGTCAGAACACTGAAGCTTTCTTT; abundance: -; v_gene: TRBV7-9; d_gene: -; j_gene: TRBJ1-1
CDR3aa: CASSLAPYNEQFF; CDR3nt: TGTGCCAGCAGCTTGGCCCCCTACAATGAGCAGTTCTTC; abundance: -; v_gene: TRBV11-2; d_gene: -; j_gene: TRBJ2-1
CDR3aa: CASSLGRAMNTEAFF; CDR3nt: TGTGCCAGCAGCTTGGGCAGGGCGATGAACACTGAAGCTTTCTTT; abundance: -; v_gene: TRBV5-4; d_gene: -; j_gene: TRBJ1-1
CDR3aa: CASSYGPYTGNSNQPQHF; CDR3nt: TGTGCCAGCAGCTACGGCCCCTACACAGGGAATAGCAATCAGCCCCAGCATTTT; abundance: -; v_gene: TRBV28; d_gene: -; j_gene: TRBJ1-5